This T cell receptor beta chain derives from a study of blood T cell repertoires in COVID-19. Overall study context: Samples representing acute and convalescent COVID-19 were sourced from the United States, Italy and Spain. PBMCs, B-cell-depleted T cells, or T cells were the source of the cDNA or gDNA that made up the material.

Those enrolled in Seattle joined during active infection and were followed longitudinally afterward. Looked up from germline, CDR1 is SGHTA and CDR2 is FQGNSA. V was clipped by 7 bases and J by 2 bases; unmatched bases: 4. The CDR3 spans 14 residues. Per the original methods: Quantification of nucleated cells was approximated via reference gene primer amplification. Clones were read by immunoSEQ multiplex PCR, and TCRdb kept only the in-frame ones, dropping some. That table supplies the V and J calls and clone size; D and trimming were determined from the DNA. The repertoire has around 120,000 clones, around 87% of them found once; the top ten carry about 3.8%. The count of this clone is one.

The TCR originated in a woman aged 55 to 70 with COVID-19, enrolled during active disease. The genes are TRBV7-2 and TRBJ2-7; 11 nucleotides align to TRBD2. Sequenced sample: peripheral blood. CDR3 region: CASMGTSGPYEQYF. Here the CDR3 DNA reads TGTGCCAGCATGGGGACTAGCGGACCCTACGAGCAGTACTTC.